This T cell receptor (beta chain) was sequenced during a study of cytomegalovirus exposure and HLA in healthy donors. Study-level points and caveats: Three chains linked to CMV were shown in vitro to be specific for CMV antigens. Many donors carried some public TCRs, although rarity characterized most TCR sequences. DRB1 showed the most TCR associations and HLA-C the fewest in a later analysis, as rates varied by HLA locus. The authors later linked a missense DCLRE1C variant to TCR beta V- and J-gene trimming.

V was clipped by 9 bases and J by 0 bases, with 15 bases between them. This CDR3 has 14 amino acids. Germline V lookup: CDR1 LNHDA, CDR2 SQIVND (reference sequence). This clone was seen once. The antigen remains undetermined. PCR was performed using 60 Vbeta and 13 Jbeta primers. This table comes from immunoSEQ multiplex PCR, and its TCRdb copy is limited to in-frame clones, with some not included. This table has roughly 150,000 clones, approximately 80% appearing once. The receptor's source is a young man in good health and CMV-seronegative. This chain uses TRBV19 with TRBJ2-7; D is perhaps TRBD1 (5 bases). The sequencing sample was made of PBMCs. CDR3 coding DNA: TGTGCCAGCCCGAACAGGAATCCCTCCTACGAGCAGTACTTC. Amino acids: CASPNRNPSYEQYF.